This T cell receptor beta chain was recovered during a study of blood T cell repertoires in COVID-19. Study at large: Samples came from the United States, Italy and Spain, spanning acute and convalescent COVID-19. PBMCs, B-cell-depleted T cells, or T cells provided the cDNA or gDNA that made up the material.

Trimming cost V 6 bases and J 9 bases; bases outside gene matches: 19. The CDR3 covers 16 residues. Germline V gene lookup returns CDR1 MDHEN and CDR2 SYDVKM. Study processing details: Estimation of nucleated cell counts was performed using reference gene primer amplification. Only in-frame clones appear in the TCRdb table, and some are missing; sequencing was by immunoSEQ multiplex PCR. V and J calls and clone size come straight from that table; D and trimming were deduced from the DNA. Here the sample spans 260,000 or so clones, 88% being singletons. The receptor comes from a human donor in a cohort sampled during active COVID-19. The rearrangement links TRBV28 to TRBJ2-7, with 8 bases aligning to TRBD1. Sequencing input: peripheral blood. The CDR3: CASRGYRGIDDWRQYF. In DNA form, the CDR3 reads TGTGCCAGCAGGGGGTACAGGGGGATTGATGATTGGCGGCAGTACTTC.